The sequence of this T cell receptor (beta chain) was determined in a study of graft-versus-host responses after intestinal transplantation. Whole-study context: Anti-thymocyte globulin induction was given to all recipients, followed by tacrolimus and steroids for 3 to 4 years. Study-wide results and caveats: Graft-versus-host to host-versus-graft clonal ratios in allografts were high in patients with graft-donor T cell macrochimerism.

Assay used: immunoSEQ multiplex PCR; TCRdb lists only in-frame clones, some missing. This repertoire shows 9,500 to 12,000 clones, around 80% found once; its top ten account for approximately 37%. Germline V gives CDR1 SGHNT, CDR2 YENEEA. The CDR3 spans 13 residues. V was shortened by 1 base and J by 6 bases, with 8 bases between the two germline ends. Regarding this clone: As yet, its antigen is unknown.

The V gene is TRBV11-3, the J gene TRBJ2-3; TRBD1 or TRBD2 may be the D gene (5 bases each). The specimen comprised PBMCs, sampled about 67 weeks after intestinal transplant. The origin of this receptor is a human patient who received an intestinal transplant, so some T cells may come from the graft donor. This CDR3 is CASSLGDQDTQYF. The CDR3 DNA follows: TGTGCCAGCAGCTTAGGGGACCAGGATACGCAGTATTTT.